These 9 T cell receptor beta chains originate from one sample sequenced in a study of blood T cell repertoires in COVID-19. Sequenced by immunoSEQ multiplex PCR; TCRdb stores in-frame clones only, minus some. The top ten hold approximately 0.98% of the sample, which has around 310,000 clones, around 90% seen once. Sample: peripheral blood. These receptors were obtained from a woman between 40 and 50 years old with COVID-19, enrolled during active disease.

CDR3 coding DNA: TGTGCCAGTAGTTACAGGGCCGGCTATGGCTACACCTTC. It is translated as CASSYRAGYGYTF. The V gene is TRBV19, the J gene TRBJ1-2; possibly TRBD1 for D (6 bases). CDR1 LNHDA and CDR2 SQIVND come from the germline V gene (reference sequence). This CDR3 is 13 amino acids long. The V and J ends lost 5 bases and 4 bases respectively, with 11 bases between them.

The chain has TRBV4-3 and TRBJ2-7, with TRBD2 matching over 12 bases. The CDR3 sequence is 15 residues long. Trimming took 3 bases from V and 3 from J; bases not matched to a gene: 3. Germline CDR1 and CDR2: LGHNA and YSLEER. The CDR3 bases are TGCGCCAGCAGCCACCGACTAGCGGGAGTCTACGAGCAGTACTTC. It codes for CASSHRLAGVYEQYF.

The CDR3 region has the DNA TGTGCCAGCAGTCAGGGGGAAGGCTTGCGGCCCCAGCATTTT. It translates to CASSQGEGLRPQHF. The chain carries TRBV6-5 and TRBJ1-5; 7 bases map to TRBD1. J was trimmed by 9 bases and V by 5 bases; bases with no gene match: 10. CDR1 MNHEY and CDR2 SVGAGI come from the germline V gene. This CDR3 contains 14 residues.

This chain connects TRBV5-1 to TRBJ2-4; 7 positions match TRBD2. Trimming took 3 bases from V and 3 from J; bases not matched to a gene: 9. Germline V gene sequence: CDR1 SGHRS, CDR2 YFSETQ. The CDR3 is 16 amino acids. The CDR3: CASSSDGRAGKNIQYF. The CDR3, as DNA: TGCGCCAGCAGCTCCGATGGGAGGGCAGGCAAAAACATTCAGTACTTC.

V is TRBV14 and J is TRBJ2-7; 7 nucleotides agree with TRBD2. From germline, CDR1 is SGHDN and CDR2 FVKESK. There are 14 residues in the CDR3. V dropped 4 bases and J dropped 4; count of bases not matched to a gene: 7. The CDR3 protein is CASSLGGRRYEQYF. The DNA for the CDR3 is TGTGCCAGCAGCCTCGGCGGGAGAAGGTACGAGCAGTACTTC.

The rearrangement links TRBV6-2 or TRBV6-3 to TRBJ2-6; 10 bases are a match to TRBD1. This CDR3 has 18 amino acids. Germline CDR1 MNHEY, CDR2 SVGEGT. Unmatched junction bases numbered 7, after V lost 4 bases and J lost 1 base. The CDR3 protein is CASSSIPGQGSGANVLTF. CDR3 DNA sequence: TGTGCCAGCAGTTCGATACCGGGACAGGGGTCTGGGGCCAACGTCCTGACTTTC.

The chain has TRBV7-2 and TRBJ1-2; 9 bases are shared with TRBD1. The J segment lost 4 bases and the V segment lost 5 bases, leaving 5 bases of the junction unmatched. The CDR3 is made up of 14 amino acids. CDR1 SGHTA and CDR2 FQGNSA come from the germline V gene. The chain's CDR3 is CASSARDRVYGYTF. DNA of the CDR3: TGTGCCAGCAGCGCCCGGGACAGGGTCTATGGCTACACCTTC. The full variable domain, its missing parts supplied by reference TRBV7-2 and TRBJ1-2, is GAGVSQSPSNKVTEKGKDVELRCDPISGHTALYWYRQSLGQGLEFLIYFQGNSAPDKSGLPSDRFSAERTGGSVSTLTIQRTQQEDSAVYLCASSARDRVYGYTFGSGTRLTVV.

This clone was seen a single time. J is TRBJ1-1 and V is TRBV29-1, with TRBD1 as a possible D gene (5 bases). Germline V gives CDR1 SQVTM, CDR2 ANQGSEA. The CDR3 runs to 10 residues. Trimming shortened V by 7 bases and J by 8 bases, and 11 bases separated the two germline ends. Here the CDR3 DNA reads TGCAGCGGCGGGACGGAAGAAGCTTTCTTT. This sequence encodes CSGGTEEAFF.

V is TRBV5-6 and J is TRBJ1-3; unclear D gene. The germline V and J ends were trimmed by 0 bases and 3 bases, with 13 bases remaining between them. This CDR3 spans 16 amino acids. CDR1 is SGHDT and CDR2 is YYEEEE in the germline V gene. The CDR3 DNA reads TGTGCCAGCAGCTTGGGGAGGGAAGCCTATGGAAACACCATATATTTT. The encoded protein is CASSLGREAYGNTIYF.